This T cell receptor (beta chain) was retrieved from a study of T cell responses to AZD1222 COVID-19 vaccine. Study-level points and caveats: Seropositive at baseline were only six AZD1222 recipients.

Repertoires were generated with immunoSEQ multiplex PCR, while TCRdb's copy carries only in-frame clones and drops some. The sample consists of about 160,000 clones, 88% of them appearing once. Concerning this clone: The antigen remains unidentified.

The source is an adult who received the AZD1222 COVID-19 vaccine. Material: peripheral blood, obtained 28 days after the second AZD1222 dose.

CDR3 residues: CASSPGGQDEQYF. CDR3 bases: TGTGCCAGCAGTCCCGGAGGGCAGGACGAGCAGTACTTC. The chain carries TRBV25-1 and TRBJ2-7; D perhaps matches TRBD2 (6 bases). The CDR3 runs to 13 residues. In germline, CDR1 is MGHDK, CDR2 SYGVNS. Deletions cut 5 bases from V and 5 bases from J, with 13 bases between.